These T cell receptor beta chains were read from a single sample in a study of identical twins. TCRdb recomputed calls from the 5' RACE reads with MiXCR, one row per CDR3 protein. The sample has 600,000 to 700,000 distinct CDR3 sequences, 21% seen once; the top ten hold about 4.3%. These data are also associated with another study on T cells expressing NK-cell markers.

Sequencing input: PBMCs. These receptors came from a woman between 18 and 29 years old in good health. The CDR3 runs from the conserved cysteine through the conserved F or W. A D gene is named only where the DNA matches it firmly. The listing skips clone size in some rows; elsewhere it reads once, few, many or a size class.

J,size,D,V,DNA,CDR3
TRBJ2-3,NA,TRBD2,TRBV7-9,TGTGCCAGCAGCACCAGACTAGCGGGAGACGGCACAGATACGCAGTATTTT,CASSTRLAGDGTDTQYF
TRBJ2-5,NA,NA,TRBV5-5,TGTGCCAGCGCCCCCGGGATGGAGACCCAGTACTTC,CASAPGMETQYF
TRBJ1-3,NA,NA,TRBV3-1,TGTGCCAGCACAGAGATGGGGAACACCATATATTTT,CASTEMGNTIYF
TRBJ2-7,NA,NA,TRBV6-2/TRBV6-3,TGTGCCAGCCAGGAAGACAGGTTGAGAGGACACGAGCAGTACTTC,CASQEDRLRGHEQYF
TRBJ2-7,few,TRBD1,TRBV7-3,TGTGCCAGCAGTCGCACCCTTGGACAGGGCGACGAGCAGTACTTC,CASSRTLGQGDEQYF
TRBJ1-1,few,NA,TRBV27,TGTGCCAGCACTCTTACAAGGGGTGCTGAAGCTTTCTTT,CASTLTRGAEAFF
TRBJ1-2,many,NA,TRBV30,TGTGCCTGGAGTGGGGATAGTGGCTACACCTTC,CAWSGDSGYTF
TRBJ2-1,NA,NA,TRBV4-3,TGCGCCAGCAGCCTCAAGCTGGAGGGAGTCCACAATGAGCAGTTCTTC,CASSLKLEGVHNEQFF
TRBJ2-1,NA,NA,TRBV20-1,TGCAGTGCTAGAGCACCCGCGGGAAACAATGAGCAGTTCTTC,CSARAPAGNNEQFF
TRBJ2-7,NA,NA,TRBV7-2,TGTGCCAGCAGCTTAGCGCGGGACGGCTACGAGCAGTACTTC,CASSLARDGYEQYF
TRBJ2-1,many,NA,TRBV20-1,TGCAGTGCTAGAGGGGTTGGCGGGACCTACAATGAGCAGTTCTTC,CSARGVGGTYNEQFF
TRBJ2-1,NA,TRBD2,TRBV19,TGTGCCAGTAGCATCGTAGGACTAGCGGGAGTATCTGAGCAGTTCTTC,CASSIVGLAGVSEQFF
TRBJ2-7,NA,TRBD2,TRBV9,TGTGCCAGCAGCGTAAGGACTAGCGCAACCTACGAGCAGTACTTC,CASSVRTSATYEQYF
TRBJ2-7,many,NA,TRBV6-5,TGTGCCAGCAGTTCGACAGGCTCCTACGAGCAGTACTTC,CASSSTGSYEQYF
TRBJ2-7,few,NA,TRBV21-1,TGTGCCAGCAGCCCCGCTTCCCACCGGGCCAACGAGCAGTACTTC,CASSPASHRANEQYF
TRBJ2-7,few,NA,TRBV10-2,TGCGCCAGCAGTGAGTCCGATTACAGGGTTAGGCCTTACGAGCAGTACTTC,CASSESDYRVRPYEQYF
TRBJ2-1,once,NA,TRBV11-2,TGTGCCAGCAGCTTATACAGGATGAATGAGCAGTTCTTC,CASSLYRMNEQFF
TRBJ1-6,NA,NA,TRBV12-3/TRBV12-4,TGTGCCAGCAGCTCGGGACTTATATCCTCACCCCTCCACTTT,CASSSGLISSPLHF
TRBJ2-1,NA,TRBD2,TRBV7-3,TGTGCCAGCAGCTTGTCGGGGGGGCCGTTCGATGAGCAGTTCTTC,CASSLSGGPFDEQFF
TRBJ2-2,many,NA,TRBV12-5,TGTGCTACAGAAAGGGGCGCAGGCACCGGGGAGCTGTTTTTT,CATERGAGTGELFF
TRBJ2-1,NA,TRBD2,TRBV20-1,TGCAGTGCTGAGTATAGCGGGGGCCTCAATGAGCAGTTCTTC,CSAEYSGGLNEQFF
TRBJ2-3,once,NA,TRBV4-3,TGCGCCAGCAGCCAGGAGAACACGGCAGATACGCAGTATTTT,CASSQENTADTQYF
TRBJ2-7,NA,NA,TRBV6-1,TGTGCCAGCAGATCTCCGGGCAGGGTCCACGAGCAGTACTTC,CASRSPGRVHEQYF
TRBJ2-2,few,NA,TRBV6-2/TRBV6-3,TGTGCCAGCACTCCCTCTTCGGGTGGGATCGGTGGTGGAAACACCGGGGAGCTGTTTTTT,CASTPSSGGIGGGNTGELFF
TRBJ2-3,few,NA,TRBV7-2,TGTGCCAGCAGCTTAGACTGGGGATCGGTTACGCAGTATTTT,CASSLDWGSVTQYF
TRBJ2-1,many,NA,TRBV20-1,TGCAGTGCTAGTCCCACAGGGCGGTCCAATGAGCAGTTCTTC,CSASPTGRSNEQFF
TRBJ2-3,NA,NA,TRBV7-9,TGTGCCAGCAGCTTAGGCCTAGAGGGCCTTATTGAGCAGTATTTT,CASSLGLEGLIEQYF
TRBJ1-1,many,NA,TRBV7-9,TGTGCCAGCAGCTCGTTCTTGAACACTGAAGCTTTCTTT,CASSSFLNTEAFF
TRBJ2-7,NA,TRBD1,TRBV20-1,TGCAGTGCTGAGACAGGGGACGAGCAGTACTTC,CSAETGDEQYF
TRBJ1-1,NA,NA,TRBV21-1,TGTGCCAGGAGGCGCGACGTGAGCACTGAAGCTTTCTTT,CARRRDVSTEAFF
TRBJ2-2,few,TRBD2,TRBV11-2,TGTGCCAGCAGCTTAGGGCGGGGGATCGGGGAGCTGTTTTTT,CASSLGRGIGELFF
TRBJ2-5,NA,NA,TRBV7-7,TGTGCTAGCAGCCCCCGTTTGAGCGGAGAGACCCAGTACTTC,CASSPRLSGETQYF
TRBJ2-1,many,NA,TRBV5-1,TGCGCCAGCAGCTCCGGACAGCTACTCAACAATGAGCAGTTCTTC,CASSSGQLLNNEQFF
TRBJ2-6,NA,TRBD1,TRBV29-1,TGCAGCGTTCCGACAGGGGTTGAAGCTGGGGCCAACGTCCTGACTTTC,CSVPTGVEAGANVLTF
TRBJ2-1,few,NA,TRBV27,TGTGCCAGCAGTTCTCTCACGGAGGGGTCCTACAATGAGCAGTTCTTC,CASSSLTEGSYNEQFF
TRBJ2-5,few,TRBD2,TRBV20-1,TGCGCCGCCTTGGCGGGAGTGACGGGAGAGACCCAGTACTTC,CAALAGVTGETQYF
TRBJ1-5,many,NA,TRBV5-1,TGCGCCAGCAGTCCGACCGGGGCAGACAATCAGCCCCAGCATTTT,CASSPTGADNQPQHF
TRBJ2-7,many,TRBD1,TRBV6-5,TGTGCCAGCAGTTGGGGGACAGGGCGCGAGCAGTACTTC,CASSWGTGREQYF
TRBJ2-4,NA,TRBD2,TRBV20-1,TGCAGTGCTACTGGACTAGCGGGGGACAGGATAGCCAAAAACATTCAGTACTTC,CSATGLAGDRIAKNIQYF
TRBJ2-1,NA,NA,TRBV20-1,TGCAGTGCTAGAGATCTCGGGTATAGCGATGAGCAGTTCTTC,CSARDLGYSDEQFF
TRBJ2-4,NA,TRBD2,TRBV20-1,TGCAGTGCTAGAGAGGCCAGGGTGGAGCGGGAGGGTTTAGCCAAAAACATTCAGTACTTC,CSAREARVEREGLAKNIQYF
TRBJ2-5,many,NA,TRBV5-5,TGTGCCAGCAGCCTGATCCCGAGGGAGACCCAGTACTTC,CASSLIPRETQYF
TRBJ1-3,many,NA,TRBV5-1,TGCGCCAGCAGCTTGGATCCGGGGGCTTATGGAAACACCATATATTTT,CASSLDPGAYGNTIYF
TRBJ2-5,few,NA,TRBV7-2,TGTGCCAGCAGCTTAAGCCTGGGAGGAGCGGAGACCCAGTACTTC,CASSLSLGGAETQYF
TRBJ2-7,NA,NA,TRBV7-9,TGTGCCAGCAGCTCCCCCGTAGCGTCCACCTACGAGCAGTACTTC,CASSSPVASTYEQYF
TRBJ1-1,NA,TRBD1,TRBV5-1,TGCGCCAGCAGCATGGGACAGTTGAACACTGAAGCTTTCTTT,CASSMGQLNTEAFF
TRBJ1-1,few,NA,TRBV12-3/TRBV12-4,TGTGCCAGCGGACCTGACTTGGGTGGGACTGAAGCTTTCTTT,CASGPDLGGTEAFF
TRBJ2-7,NA,NA,TRBV20-1,TGCAGTGCTATTTATGGGGAGGCGGTTCGTGACGAGCAGTACTTC,CSAIYGEAVRDEQYF
TRBJ2-3,NA,NA,TRBV7-2,TGTGCCAGCAGCTTGAGACGGAACCCAAGCACAGATACGCAGTATTTT,CASSLRRNPSTDTQYF
TRBJ2-7,NA,NA,TRBV15,TGTGCCACCAGCAGAGATCCCGGGGCGCGGGAGCAGTACTTC,CATSRDPGAREQYF
TRBJ2-1,few,TRBD2,TRBV3-1,TGTGCCAGCAGCCGCGGGACTAGCGGGGGGGCGATCAATGAGCAGTTCTTC,CASSRGTSGGAINEQFF
TRBJ2-2,few,NA,TRBV5-1,TGCGCCAGCAGCTTTATTGGCACCGGGGAGCTGTTTTTT,CASSFIGTGELFF
TRBJ2-1,few,NA,TRBV5-1,TGCGCCAGCAGTGGAGCGTCCTCCTACAATGAGCGGTTCTTC,CASSGASSYNERFF
TRBJ2-2,many,NA,TRBV20-1,TGCAGTGCTAGAACAGCGACTCAAACTGCCGGGGAGCTGTTTTTT,CSARTATQTAGELFF
TRBJ2-1,once,TRBD2,TRBV10-3,TGTGCCATCAGCCGTTCCACTGGACTAGCGGGAGCCAATTATAGGGGTGAGCAGTTCTTC,CAISRSTGLAGANYRGEQFF
TRBJ2-3,few,TRBD2,TRBV30,TGTGCCTGGCTGACTAGCGGGAGGGCATCGTCCACAGATACGCAGTATTTT,CAWLTSGRASSTDTQYF
TRBJ2-1,NA,TRBD1,TRBV29-1,TGCAGCGTTAGACAGGGCGAGCAGTTCTTC,CSVRQGEQFF
TRBJ1-4,few,TRBD1,TRBV2,TGTGCCAGCAGACCCGGGACAGGGGCAGATGAAAAACTGTTTTTT,CASRPGTGADEKLFF
TRBJ2-1,many,TRBD1,TRBV10-2,TGCGCCAGCAGGGACAGGGGATACAATGAGCAGTTCTTC,CASRDRGYNEQFF